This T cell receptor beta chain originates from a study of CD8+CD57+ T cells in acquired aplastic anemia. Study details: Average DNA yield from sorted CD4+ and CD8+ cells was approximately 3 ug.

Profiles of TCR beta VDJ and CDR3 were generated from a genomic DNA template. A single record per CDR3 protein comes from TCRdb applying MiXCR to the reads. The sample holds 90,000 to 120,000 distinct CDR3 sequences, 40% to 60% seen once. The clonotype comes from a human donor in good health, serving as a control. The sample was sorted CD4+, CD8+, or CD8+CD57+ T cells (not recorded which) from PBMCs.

In DNA, the CDR3 is TGTGCCACCAGTGATTTGGGCCTCGCGTATGGCTACACCTTC. Translating it yields CATSDLGLAYGYTF. The chain joins TRBV24-1 to TRBJ1-2; no firm D call. Trimming left V 0 bases short and J 5 bases short, with 9 bases between. CDR1 is KGHDR and CDR2 is SFDVKD in the germline V gene. This CDR3 region has 14 residues.